One and the same sample provided the 3 T cell receptor beta chains below, sequenced in a study of shared clonotypes between healthy human individuals. Naive-designated CD8 cells lacked CD45RO, were positively enriched for CCR7, and omitted terminally differentiated effector memory CD45RA+ cells. Data came from immunoSEQ multiplex PCR; TCRdb stores just in-frame clones and leaves some out. The table shows over 2,000,000 clones, with just over 90% occurring only once. The sample was naive CD8+ T cells from PBMCs. The source is a man aged 18-30 years in good health. Some clones in this sample may be carry-over from other donors' samples.

J is TRBJ2-7 and V is TRBV5-6; TRBD2 matches at 7 bases. This CDR3 spans 12 amino acids. CDR1 is SGHDT and CDR2 is YYEEEE in the germline V gene. The V gene end was trimmed by 4 bases and the J gene end by 2 bases; junction bases not matched to a gene: 0. CDR3 sequence (DNA): TGTGCCAGCAGCGGGAGGGCCTACGAGCAGTACTTC. Amino acids: CASSGRAYEQYF. Full variable domain (remainder filled in from reference TRBV5-6 and TRBJ2-7): DAGVTQSPTHLIKTRGQQVTLRCSPKSGHDTVSWYQQALGQGPQFIFQYYEEEERQRGNFPDRFSGHQFPNYSSELNVNALLLGDSALYLCASSGRAYEQYFGPGTRLTVT.

The table lists this clone with a count of one. This sequence joins TRBV4-3 and TRBJ2-5; D is unclear. Germline CDR1 reads LGHNA; CDR2 reads YSLEER. The CDR3 extends over 15 amino acids. Trimming took off 2 bases at V and 4 bases at J, with 14 bases between the two ends. DNA of the CDR3: TGCGCCAGCAGCCAATCGAGTAGCCTAATAGAGACCCAGTACTTC. Protein: CASSQSSSLIETQYF.

The genes are TRBV7-9 and TRBJ2-7; 8 bases map to TRBD2. Per the germline V gene, CDR1 is SEHNR and CDR2 is FQNEAQ (reference sequence). The V and J ends lost 5 bases and 3 bases, in that order; junction bases with no gene match: 9. This CDR3 is 15 amino acids long. This CDR3 is CASSRAELADYEQYF. In DNA form, the CDR3 reads TGTGCCAGCAGCCGCGCTGAACTAGCGGACTACGAGCAGTACTTC.